This paragraph covers one T cell receptor (beta chain) sequence. Time point defined: baseline, week 1 (first vaccination visit). Documented treatment: pre-vaccination baseline after standard-of-care therapy. The sample belongs to a study of a mutant IDH1 vaccine in newly diagnosed glioma. Study-wide context: The earlier regimen, radiotherapy, temozolomide, or both, was most often both.

The assay was immunoSEQ multiplex PCR, and TCRdb's table has in-frame clones only and misses some. The sample records roughly 68,000 clones, approximately 79% being singletons. Germline loops: CDR1 SGHDT, CDR2 YYEEEE. V dropped 4 bases and J dropped 5 bases, with 12 bases sitting between them. The CDR3 length is 13 residues. The V gene is TRBV5-6, the J gene TRBJ2-5; D is perhaps TRBD1 or TRBD2 (5 bases each). Sequences were derived from PBMCs, sampled from a glioma patient treated with radiotherapy, temozolomide or both. This TCR came from a man aged 45-65 years with glioma. The CDR3 reads CASSPGRRETQYF. DNA of the CDR3: TGTGCCAGCAGCCCGGGGCGCCGGGAGACCCAGTACTTC.